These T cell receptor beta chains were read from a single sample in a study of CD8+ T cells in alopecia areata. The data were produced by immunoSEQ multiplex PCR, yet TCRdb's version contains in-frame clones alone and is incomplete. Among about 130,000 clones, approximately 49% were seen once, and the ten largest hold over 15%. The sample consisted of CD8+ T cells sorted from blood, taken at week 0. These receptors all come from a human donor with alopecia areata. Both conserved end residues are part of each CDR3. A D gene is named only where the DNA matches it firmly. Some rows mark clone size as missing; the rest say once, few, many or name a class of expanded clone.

CDR3nt: TGTGCCAGCAGTTTATCGGTCAAAGGGTCTGCTAATGGCTACACCTTC
CDR3aa: CASSLSVKGSANGYTF
abundance: few
v_gene: TRBV27
j_gene: TRBJ1-2
d_gene: .

CDR3nt: TGTGCCAGCAGCCGCCGGGAGGGTCATGAAAAACTGTTTTTT
CDR3aa: CASSRREGHEKLFF
abundance: .
v_gene: TRBV5-6
j_gene: TRBJ1-4
d_gene: .

CDR3nt: TGTGCCAGCAGCGTAGGGGGGCAGGGGGATCATTCACCCCTCCACTTT
CDR3aa: CASSVGGQGDHSPLHF
abundance: .
v_gene: TRBV9
j_gene: TRBJ1-6
d_gene: TRBD1

CDR3nt: TGTGCCAGCAGCCCCCAAAGGGGCTACGAGCAGTACTTC
CDR3aa: CASSPQRGYEQYF
abundance: .
v_gene: TRBV7-9
j_gene: TRBJ2-7
d_gene: .

CDR3nt: TGTGCCAGCACCCCGGGGGGGGTGAGGGAGCAGTACTTC
CDR3aa: CASTPGGVREQYF
abundance: .
v_gene: TRBV6-5
j_gene: TRBJ2-7
d_gene: TRBD2

CDR3nt: TGTGCCTGGAGTCAGGGGGTGATGAACACTGAAGCTTTCTTT
CDR3aa: CAWSQGVMNTEAFF
abundance: .
v_gene: TRBV30
j_gene: TRBJ1-1
d_gene: TRBD1

CDR3nt: TGTGCCAGCAGCTTAGAACAGGGGCCCTACAATGAGCAGTTCTTC
CDR3aa: CASSLEQGPYNEQFF
abundance: medium-sized
v_gene: TRBV7-2
j_gene: TRBJ2-1
d_gene: TRBD1

CDR3nt: TGTGCCTGGAGGGGGAAACTTGGAGGGGATACGCAGTATTTT
CDR3aa: CAWRGKLGGDTQYF
abundance: .
v_gene: TRBV30
j_gene: TRBJ2-3
d_gene: .

CDR3nt: TGTGCCAGCACCGCCGGGGAGTTCGAGACCCAGTACTTC
CDR3aa: CASTAGEFETQYF
abundance: .
v_gene: TRBV13
j_gene: TRBJ2-5
d_gene: .

CDR3nt: TGTGCCAGCAGTTTATGGGGGTTTAGCAATCAGCCCCAGCATTTT
CDR3aa: CASSLWGFSNQPQHF
abundance: .
v_gene: TRBV27
j_gene: TRBJ1-5
d_gene: .

CDR3nt: TGTGCCTGGAGTGTGGGGAATGAGCAGTTCTTC
CDR3aa: CAWSVGNEQFF
abundance: .
v_gene: TRBV30
j_gene: TRBJ2-1
d_gene: .

CDR3nt: TGCAGCGTCCACCTCGCGGACGGATACACCGGGGAGCTGTTTTTT
CDR3aa: CSVHLADGYTGELFF
abundance: .
v_gene: TRBV29-1
j_gene: TRBJ2-2
d_gene: .

CDR3nt: TGTGCCAGCAGTTTATGGGACAGGAGCTCCTATAATTCACCCCTCCACTTT
CDR3aa: CASSLWDRSSYNSPLHF
abundance: .
v_gene: TRBV27
j_gene: TRBJ1-6
d_gene: TRBD1

CDR3nt: TGCAGCGTTTTGACAGGGGACGAAGAAAAACTGTTTTTT
CDR3aa: CSVLTGDEEKLFF
abundance: .
v_gene: TRBV29-1
j_gene: TRBJ1-4
d_gene: TRBD1

CDR3nt: TGTGCCAGCGGACGGACAGGAACCTCCTACGAGCAGTACTTC
CDR3aa: CASGRTGTSYEQYF
abundance: .
v_gene: TRBV27
j_gene: TRBJ2-7
d_gene: TRBD1

CDR3nt: TGTGCCTGGAGTCCCCGGGGGGAGACTGGCTACACCTTC
CDR3aa: CAWSPRGETGYTF
abundance: .
v_gene: TRBV30
j_gene: TRBJ1-2
d_gene: .

CDR3nt: TGTGCCAGCAGTTACGGGGACATTCAGTACTTC
CDR3aa: CASSYGDIQYF
abundance: .
v_gene: TRBV6-5
j_gene: TRBJ2-4
d_gene: .

CDR3nt: TGTGCCAGCAGCTCCCGGGAGGTGGACACTGAAGCTTTCTTT
CDR3aa: CASSSREVDTEAFF
abundance: .
v_gene: TRBV5-6
j_gene: TRBJ1-1
d_gene: .

CDR3nt: TGTGCCTGGAGTGCAGGGGAGCTGTTCGGCTACACCTTC
CDR3aa: CAWSAGELFGYTF
abundance: .
v_gene: TRBV30
j_gene: TRBJ1-2
d_gene: .

CDR3nt: TGTGCCAGCAGCCAGGGGGGAGGACAGTCCTTGAACACTGAAGCTTTCTTT
CDR3aa: CASSQGGGQSLNTEAFF
abundance: .
v_gene: TRBV4-2
j_gene: TRBJ1-1
d_gene: .

CDR3nt: TGCGCCAGCAGCCCACGAGGATCGTACCAAGAGACCCAGTACTTC
CDR3aa: CASSPRGSYQETQYF
abundance: .
v_gene: TRBV5-1
j_gene: TRBJ2-5
d_gene: .

CDR3nt: TGCGCCAGCAGCTTTAGTCCCAAATATGGCTACACCTTC
CDR3aa: CASSFSPKYGYTF
abundance: .
v_gene: TRBV5-1
j_gene: TRBJ1-2
d_gene: .

CDR3nt: TGTGCCAGCAGCTTAGACGGAGTGAACACTGAAGCTTTCTTT
CDR3aa: CASSLDGVNTEAFF
abundance: few
v_gene: TRBV7-9
j_gene: TRBJ1-1
d_gene: .

CDR3nt: TGTGCCACCAGCAGCGGGTGGGGCTACGAGCAGTACTTC
CDR3aa: CATSSGWGYEQYF
abundance: .
v_gene: TRBV15
j_gene: TRBJ2-7
d_gene: .

CDR3nt: TGTGCCAGCAGCCTCCCGGCGACAGGGGTGCAAGAGACCCAGTACTTC
CDR3aa: CASSLPATGVQETQYF
abundance: .
v_gene: TRBV7-9
j_gene: TRBJ2-5
d_gene: TRBD1

CDR3nt: TGTGCCAGCAGCTTCGGGGACAGACAAGAGACCCAGTACTTC
CDR3aa: CASSFGDRQETQYF
abundance: few
v_gene: TRBV5-5
j_gene: TRBJ2-5
d_gene: TRBD1

CDR3nt: TGCGCCAGCAGCACGGGACAGGGTTCGGTGAACACTGAAGCTTTCTTT
CDR3aa: CASSTGQGSVNTEAFF
abundance: .
v_gene: TRBV5-1
j_gene: TRBJ1-1
d_gene: TRBD1

CDR3nt: TGCAGCGTTGTCCCCCGGGACGGGTTTGTGGACAATGAGCAGTTCTTC
CDR3aa: CSVVPRDGFVDNEQFF
abundance: few
v_gene: TRBV29-1
j_gene: TRBJ2-1
d_gene: .

CDR3nt: TGTGCCAGCAGCACTCCCGGACAGGCCTACGAGCAGTACTTC
CDR3aa: CASSTPGQAYEQYF
abundance: .
v_gene: TRBV13
j_gene: TRBJ2-7
d_gene: TRBD1

CDR3nt: TGTGCCAGCAGTTGGGGCCCGACAGGGGCGGGTGAGCAGTACTTC
CDR3aa: CASSWGPTGAGEQYF
abundance: few
v_gene: TRBV6-5
j_gene: TRBJ2-7
d_gene: TRBD1

CDR3nt: TGTGCCGGGTTGGGACTTAAGAGCTCCTACAATGAGCAGTTCTTC
CDR3aa: CAGLGLKSSYNEQFF
abundance: few
v_gene: TRBV30
j_gene: TRBJ2-1
d_gene: .

CDR3nt: TGTGCCAGCAGCCCACGTAACGGGGCATTGGGGGAGACCCAGTACTTC
CDR3aa: CASSPRNGALGETQYF
abundance: .
v_gene: TRBV7-8
j_gene: TRBJ2-5
d_gene: .

CDR3nt: TGTGCCAGCAGCTTGACAGAGAACTACGAGCAGTACTTC
CDR3aa: CASSLTENYEQYF
abundance: .
v_gene: TRBV7-9
j_gene: TRBJ2-7
d_gene: .

CDR3nt: TGTGCCAGCTGGGACAGCTACGAGCAGTACTTC
CDR3aa: CASWDSYEQYF
abundance: .
v_gene: TRBV2
j_gene: TRBJ2-7
d_gene: TRBD1

CDR3nt: TGTGCCAGCAGCTTTACTAGCGGGGCCACAGATACGCAGTATTTT
CDR3aa: CASSFTSGATDTQYF
abundance: .
v_gene: TRBV7-9
j_gene: TRBJ2-3
d_gene: TRBD2

CDR3nt: TGTGCCAGCAGCCAACGTCAGAACGAGCAGTACTTC
CDR3aa: CASSQRQNEQYF
abundance: .
v_gene: TRBV4-2
j_gene: TRBJ2-7
d_gene: .

CDR3nt: TGTGCCAGCAGTCGTGGGACAGTCAATCAGCCCCAGCATTTT
CDR3aa: CASSRGTVNQPQHF
abundance: .
v_gene: TRBV7-9
j_gene: TRBJ1-5
d_gene: TRBD1

CDR3nt: TGTGCCAGCAGTGAAGGAGCAGCCGGACTAGGCATCGAGCAGTACTTC
CDR3aa: CASSEGAAGLGIEQYF
abundance: few
v_gene: TRBV2
j_gene: TRBJ2-7
d_gene: TRBD2